These T cell receptor beta chains were read from a single sample in a study of monozygotic twins with inflammatory bowel disease. TCRdb reprocessed the 5' RACE reads and reports one entry per CDR3 protein, with no DNA. The table for this sample gives about 450,000 distinct CDR3 sequences. Specimen: blood. Every receptor here comes from a human donor with ulcerative colitis or Crohn's disease, or a healthy co-twin of an affected twin (not recorded which). The CDR3 runs from the conserved cysteine through the conserved F or W. Fields, in order: J gene, V gene, CDR3 protein.

j_call: TRBJ2-3; v_call: TRBV5-1; cdr3_aa: CASSSQGGSTDTQYF
j_call: TRBJ1-4; v_call: TRBV7-2; cdr3_aa: CASKGAGVTEKLFF
j_call: TRBJ2-3; v_call: TRBV6-1; cdr3_aa: CASSLSSGRTDTQYF
j_call: TRBJ1-1; v_call: TRBV20-1; cdr3_aa: CSAPDRLMNTEAFF
j_call: TRBJ2-5; v_call: TRBV7-3; cdr3_aa: CASSSSGHGETQYF
j_call: TRBJ2-1; v_call: TRBV18; cdr3_aa: CASSLLSGSIHNEQFF
j_call: TRBJ1-4; v_call: TRBV9; cdr3_aa: CASSVGTSSEKLFF
j_call: TRBJ2-7; v_call: TRBV7-9; cdr3_aa: CASSLATGQGREQYF
j_call: TRBJ2-2; v_call: TRBV7-3; cdr3_aa: CASSLTKGRSGELFF
j_call: TRBJ2-3; v_call: TRBV5-4; cdr3_aa: CASSLEGTGYTQYF
j_call: TRBJ2-4; v_call: TRBV10-3; cdr3_aa: CAISTDRGVNIQYF
j_call: TRBJ2-1; v_call: TRBV6-2/TRBV6-3; cdr3_aa: CASRDAKGNNEQFF
j_call: TRBJ2-1; v_call: TRBV5-5; cdr3_aa: CASSPRAGGNEQFF
j_call: TRBJ2-3; v_call: TRBV19; cdr3_aa: CASSFLPGLGADTQYF
j_call: TRBJ1-1; v_call: TRBV5-6; cdr3_aa: CASIFGQTNTEAFF
j_call: TRBJ2-1; v_call: TRBV6-2/TRBV6-3; cdr3_aa: CAVTPGTSGGNEQFF
j_call: TRBJ2-6; v_call: TRBV4-2; cdr3_aa: CASSQSGGLGANVLTF
j_call: TRBJ2-5; v_call: TRBV9; cdr3_aa: CASSDSGRETQYF
j_call: TRBJ2-3; v_call: TRBV29-1; cdr3_aa: CSVSGQGPDTQYF
j_call: TRBJ1-2; v_call: TRBV12-3/TRBV12-4; cdr3_aa: CASSQGGKNYGYTF
j_call: TRBJ2-6; v_call: TRBV19; cdr3_aa: CASNTGGRGSGANVLTF
j_call: TRBJ2-3; v_call: TRBV7-3; cdr3_aa: CASSASGSTDTQYF
j_call: TRBJ1-1; v_call: TRBV5-1; cdr3_aa: CASSLMGQGTEAFF
j_call: TRBJ2-2; v_call: TRBV7-8; cdr3_aa: CATFLRDDATGELFF
j_call: TRBJ1-2; v_call: TRBV9; cdr3_aa: CASSARGGSNYGYTF
j_call: TRBJ2-2; v_call: TRBV7-3; cdr3_aa: CASSKAGASGELFF
j_call: TRBJ2-1; v_call: TRBV28; cdr3_aa: CASRKVGLTQEFF
j_call: TRBJ2-4; v_call: TRBV5-1; cdr3_aa: CASSLGDPAKNIQYF
j_call: TRBJ1-1; v_call: TRBV7-3; cdr3_aa: CASSLTGQNTEAFF
j_call: TRBJ1-1; v_call: TRBV29-1; cdr3_aa: CSVAGQGENTEAFF
j_call: TRBJ2-1; v_call: TRBV7-6; cdr3_aa: CASSYRTGGWDEQFF
j_call: TRBJ2-7; v_call: TRBV3-1; cdr3_aa: CASTRGTQGSYEQYF
j_call: TRBJ1-2; v_call: TRBV20-1; cdr3_aa: CSATGTSYGYTF
j_call: TRBJ2-3; v_call: TRBV12-3/TRBV12-4; cdr3_aa: CASSSSGRGTDTQYF
j_call: TRBJ1-6; v_call: TRBV6-6; cdr3_aa: CASSYGRNNSPLHF
j_call: TRBJ1-6; v_call: TRBV6-5; cdr3_aa: CASSYSRGNSPLHF
j_call: TRBJ2-7; v_call: TRBV20-1; cdr3_aa: CSVVVWAGREQYF
j_call: TRBJ2-2; v_call: TRBV12-3/TRBV12-4; cdr3_aa: CASSLRGSWTPNTGELFF
j_call: TRBJ2-1; v_call: TRBV7-8; cdr3_aa: CASSLDRGRYNEQFF
j_call: TRBJ2-4; v_call: TRBV11-2; cdr3_aa: CASSLERVGGIQYF
j_call: TRBJ2-7; v_call: TRBV5-6; cdr3_aa: CASSPQGGEQYF
j_call: TRBJ2-1; v_call: TRBV7-3; cdr3_aa: CASSPSGSGGRNEQFF
j_call: TRBJ2-6; v_call: TRBV4-2; cdr3_aa: CASSQGTSGYSSGANVLTF
j_call: TRBJ1-2; v_call: TRBV5-1; cdr3_aa: CASSLTGINYGYTF
j_call: TRBJ1-4; v_call: TRBV5-1; cdr3_aa: CASRFSGDRGSSEKLFF
j_call: TRBJ1-5; v_call: TRBV19; cdr3_aa: CASSIEGANQPQHF
j_call: TRBJ2-5; v_call: TRBV20-1; cdr3_aa: CSALRGGETQYF
j_call: TRBJ2-2; v_call: TRBV29-1; cdr3_aa: CSVRLAGGHTGELFF